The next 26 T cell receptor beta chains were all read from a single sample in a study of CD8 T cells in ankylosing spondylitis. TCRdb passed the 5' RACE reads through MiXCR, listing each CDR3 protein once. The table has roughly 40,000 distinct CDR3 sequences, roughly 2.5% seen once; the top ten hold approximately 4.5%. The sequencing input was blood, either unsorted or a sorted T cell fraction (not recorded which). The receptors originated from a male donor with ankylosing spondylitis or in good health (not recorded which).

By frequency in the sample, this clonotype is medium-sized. The CDR3 nucleotides read TGTGCCACGTTCGGGGAGCAGTACTTC. This codes for CATFGEQYF. J is TRBJ2-7 and V is TRBV6-5; D ambiguous. Germline V CDR1 and CDR2: MNHEY, SVGAGI. V was trimmed by 10 bases and J by 7 bases, leaving 8 bases between them. The CDR3 extends over 9 amino acids.

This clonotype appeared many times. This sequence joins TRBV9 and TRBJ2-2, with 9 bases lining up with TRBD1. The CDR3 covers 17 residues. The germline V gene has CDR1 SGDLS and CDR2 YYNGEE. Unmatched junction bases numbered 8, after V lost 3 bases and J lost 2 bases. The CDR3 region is CASSGRGDRANTGELFF. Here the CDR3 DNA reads TGTGCCAGCAGCGGTAGGGGGGACAGGGCTAACACCGGGGAGCTGTTTTTT. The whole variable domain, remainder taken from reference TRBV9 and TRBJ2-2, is DSGVTQTPKHLITATGQRVTLRCSPRSGDLSVYWYQQSLDQGLQFLIQYYNGEERAKGNILERFSAQQFPDLHSELNLSSLELGDSALYFCASSGRGDRANTGELFFGEGSRLTVL.

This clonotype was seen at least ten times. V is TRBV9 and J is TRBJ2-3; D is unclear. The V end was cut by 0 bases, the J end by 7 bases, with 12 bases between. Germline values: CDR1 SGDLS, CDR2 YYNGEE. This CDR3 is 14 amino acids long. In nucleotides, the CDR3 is TGTGCCAGCAGCGTAGAATTGGCAGATTATACGCAGTATTTT. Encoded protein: CASSVELADYTQYF.

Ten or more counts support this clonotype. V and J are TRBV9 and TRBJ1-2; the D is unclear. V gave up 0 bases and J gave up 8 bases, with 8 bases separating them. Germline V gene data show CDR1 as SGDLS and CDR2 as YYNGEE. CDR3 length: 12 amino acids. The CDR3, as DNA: TGTGCCAGCAGCGTAGATAGGTACGGCTACACCTTC. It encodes CASSVDRYGYTF. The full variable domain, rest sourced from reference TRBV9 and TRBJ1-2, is DSGVTQTPKHLITATGQRVTLRCSPRSGDLSVYWYQQSLDQGLQFLIQYYNGEERAKGNILERFSAQQFPDLHSELNLSSLELGDSALYFCASSVDRYGYTFGSGTRLTVV.

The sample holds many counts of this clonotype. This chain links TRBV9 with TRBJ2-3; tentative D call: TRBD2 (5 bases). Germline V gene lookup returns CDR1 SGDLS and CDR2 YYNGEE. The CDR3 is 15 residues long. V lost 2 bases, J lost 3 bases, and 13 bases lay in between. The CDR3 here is CASSVSSTETDTQYF. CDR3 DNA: TGTGCCAGCAGCGTCTCTAGCACGGAGACAGATACGCAGTATTTT.

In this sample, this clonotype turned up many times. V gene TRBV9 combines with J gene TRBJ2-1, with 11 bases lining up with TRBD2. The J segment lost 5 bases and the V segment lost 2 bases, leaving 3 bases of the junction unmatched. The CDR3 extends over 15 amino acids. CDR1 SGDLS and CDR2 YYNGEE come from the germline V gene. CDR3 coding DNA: TGTGCCAGCAGCGTTCCGGGACTAGCGGACAATGAGCAGTTCTTC. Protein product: CASSVPGLADNEQFF.

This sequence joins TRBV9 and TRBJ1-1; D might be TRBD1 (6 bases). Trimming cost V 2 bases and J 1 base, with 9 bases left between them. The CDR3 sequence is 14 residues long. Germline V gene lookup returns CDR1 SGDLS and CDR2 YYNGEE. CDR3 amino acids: CASSVGQWNTEAFF. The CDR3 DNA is TGTGCCAGCAGCGTTGGACAGTGGAACACTGAAGCTTTCTTT.

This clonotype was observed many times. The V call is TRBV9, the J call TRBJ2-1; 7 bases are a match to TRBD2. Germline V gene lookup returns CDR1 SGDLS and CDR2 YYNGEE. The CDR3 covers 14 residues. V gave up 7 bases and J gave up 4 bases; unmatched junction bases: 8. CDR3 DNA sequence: TGTGCCAGCTCACGAGCGGGAACGTACAATGAGCAGTTCTTC. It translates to CASSRAGTYNEQFF.

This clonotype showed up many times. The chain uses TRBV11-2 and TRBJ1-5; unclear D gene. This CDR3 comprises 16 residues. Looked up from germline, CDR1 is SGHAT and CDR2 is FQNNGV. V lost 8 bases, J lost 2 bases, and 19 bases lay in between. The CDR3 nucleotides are TGTGCCAGCCGAGAGTACTTTACGGATGGCAATCAGCCCCAGCATTTT. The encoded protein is CASREYFTDGNQPQHF.

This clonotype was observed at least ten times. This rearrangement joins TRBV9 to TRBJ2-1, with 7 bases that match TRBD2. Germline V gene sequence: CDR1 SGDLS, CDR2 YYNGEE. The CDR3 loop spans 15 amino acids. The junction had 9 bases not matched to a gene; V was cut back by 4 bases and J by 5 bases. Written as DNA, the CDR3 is TGTGCCAGCAGCCCTAGCTCTAGCGGAGACAATGAGCAGTTCTTC. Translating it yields CASSPSSSGDNEQFF.

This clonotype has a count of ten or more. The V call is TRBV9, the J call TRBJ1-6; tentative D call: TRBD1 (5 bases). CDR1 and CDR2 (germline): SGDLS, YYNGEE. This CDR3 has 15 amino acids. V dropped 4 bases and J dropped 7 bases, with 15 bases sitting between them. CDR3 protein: CASSPTGAHNSPLHF. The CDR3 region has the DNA TGTGCCAGCAGCCCTACTGGGGCACACAATTCACCCCTCCACTTT.

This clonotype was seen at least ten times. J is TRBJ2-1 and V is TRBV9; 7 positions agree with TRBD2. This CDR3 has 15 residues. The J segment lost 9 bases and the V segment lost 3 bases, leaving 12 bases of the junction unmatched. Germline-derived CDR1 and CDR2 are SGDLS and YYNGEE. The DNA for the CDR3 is TGTGCCAGCAGCGCCCTAGCGGTCGCGGCTACTGAGCAGTTCTTC. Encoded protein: CASSALAVAATEQFF.

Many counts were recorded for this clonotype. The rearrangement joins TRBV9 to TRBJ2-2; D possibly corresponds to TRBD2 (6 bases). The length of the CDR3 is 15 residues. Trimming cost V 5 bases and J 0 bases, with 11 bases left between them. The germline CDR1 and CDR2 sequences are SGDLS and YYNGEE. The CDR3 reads CASRAGLSNTGELFF. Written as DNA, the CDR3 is TGTGCCAGCAGGGCCGGACTATCGAACACCGGGGAGCTGTTTTTT.

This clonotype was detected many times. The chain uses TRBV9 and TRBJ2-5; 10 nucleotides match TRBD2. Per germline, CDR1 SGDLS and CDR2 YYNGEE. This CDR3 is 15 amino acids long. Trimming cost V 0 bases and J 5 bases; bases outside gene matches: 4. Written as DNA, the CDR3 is TGTGCCAGCAGCGTAGATGGGACTAGCGAGGAGACCCAGTACTTC. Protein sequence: CASSVDGTSEETQYF.

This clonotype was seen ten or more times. CDR3 region: CASSVAGGDYGYTF. The CDR3 DNA is TGTGCCAGCAGCGTAGCGGGGGGCGACTATGGCTACACCTTC. The V gene is TRBV9, the J gene TRBJ1-2, with a possible D match to TRBD1 (6 bases). This CDR3 has 14 amino acids. Germline CDR1 and CDR2: SGDLS and YYNGEE. V was shortened by 0 bases and J by 3 bases, with 9 bases between the two germline ends.

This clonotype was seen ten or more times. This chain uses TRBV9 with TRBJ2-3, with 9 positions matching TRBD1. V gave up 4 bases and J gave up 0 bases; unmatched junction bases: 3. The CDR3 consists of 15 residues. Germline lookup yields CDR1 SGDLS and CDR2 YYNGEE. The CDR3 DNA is TGTGCCAGCAGCAGGACAGGGGATAGCACAGATACGCAGTATTTT. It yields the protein CASSRTGDSTDTQYF.

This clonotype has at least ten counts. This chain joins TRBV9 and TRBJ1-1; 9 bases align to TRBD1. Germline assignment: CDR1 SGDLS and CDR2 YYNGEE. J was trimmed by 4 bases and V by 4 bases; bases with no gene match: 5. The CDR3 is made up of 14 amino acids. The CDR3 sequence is CASSSDRGSTEAFF. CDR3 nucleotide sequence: TGTGCCAGCAGCTCGGACAGGGGTAGCACTGAAGCTTTCTTT.

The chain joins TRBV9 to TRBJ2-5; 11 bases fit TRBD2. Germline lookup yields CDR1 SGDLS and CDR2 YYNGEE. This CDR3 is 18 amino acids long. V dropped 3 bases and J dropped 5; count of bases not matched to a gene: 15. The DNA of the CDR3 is TGTGCCAGCAGCGGGGGGGAAGGTAGCGGGAGGGCCGGGGAGACCCAGTACTTC. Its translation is CASSGGEGSGRAGETQYF.

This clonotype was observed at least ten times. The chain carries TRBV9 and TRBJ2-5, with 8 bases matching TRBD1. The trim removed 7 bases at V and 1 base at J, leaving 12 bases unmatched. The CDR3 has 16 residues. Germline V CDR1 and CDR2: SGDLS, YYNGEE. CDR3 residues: CASSPGAGQGQETQYF. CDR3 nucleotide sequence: TGTGCCAGCTCCCCTGGGGCCGGACAGGGCCAAGAGACCCAGTACTTC.

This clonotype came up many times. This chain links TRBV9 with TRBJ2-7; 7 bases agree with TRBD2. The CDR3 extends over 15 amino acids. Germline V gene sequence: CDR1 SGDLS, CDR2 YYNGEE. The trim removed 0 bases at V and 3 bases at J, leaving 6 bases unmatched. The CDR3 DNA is TGTGCCAGCAGCGTAGGGGGGGGAGGATTCTACGAGCAGTACTTC. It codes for CASSVGGGGFYEQYF.

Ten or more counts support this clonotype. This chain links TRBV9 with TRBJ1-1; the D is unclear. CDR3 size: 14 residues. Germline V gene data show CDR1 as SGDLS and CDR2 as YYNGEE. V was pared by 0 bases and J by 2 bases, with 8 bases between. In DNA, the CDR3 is TGTGCCAGCAGCGTAGGTTCCGAAAACACTGAAGCTTTCTTT. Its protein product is CASSVGSENTEAFF.

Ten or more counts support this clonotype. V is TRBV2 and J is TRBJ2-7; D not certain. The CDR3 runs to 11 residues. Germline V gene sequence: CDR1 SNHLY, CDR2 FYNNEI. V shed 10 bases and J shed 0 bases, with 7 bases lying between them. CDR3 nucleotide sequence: TGTGCCAATCCCTACTCCTACGAGCAGTACTTC. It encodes CANPYSYEQYF. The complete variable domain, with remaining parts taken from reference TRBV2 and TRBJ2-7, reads EPEVTQTPSHQVTQMGQEVILRCVPISNHLYFYWYRQILGQKVEFLVSFYNNEISEKSEIFDDQFSVERPDGSNFTLKIRSTKLEDSAMYFCANPYSYEQYFGPGTRLTVT.

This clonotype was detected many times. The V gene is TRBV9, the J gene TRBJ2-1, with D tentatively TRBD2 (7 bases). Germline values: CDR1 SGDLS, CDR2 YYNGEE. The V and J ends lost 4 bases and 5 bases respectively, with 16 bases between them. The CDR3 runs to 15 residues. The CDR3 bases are TGTGCCAGCAGCATGTGGGGGGGCGCTAACAATGAGCAGTTCTTC. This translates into CASSMWGGANNEQFF. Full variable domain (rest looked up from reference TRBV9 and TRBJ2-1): DSGVTQTPKHLITATGQRVTLRCSPRSGDLSVYWYQQSLDQGLQFLIQYYNGEERAKGNILERFSAQQFPDLHSELNLSSLELGDSALYFCASSMWGGANNEQFFGPGTRLTVL.

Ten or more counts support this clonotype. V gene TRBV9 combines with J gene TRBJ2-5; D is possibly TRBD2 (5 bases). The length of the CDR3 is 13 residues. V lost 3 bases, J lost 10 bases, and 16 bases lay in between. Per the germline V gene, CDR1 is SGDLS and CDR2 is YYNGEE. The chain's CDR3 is CASSGGVTGIQYF. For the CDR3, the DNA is TGTGCCAGCAGCGGAGGAGTTACCGGGATCCAGTACTTC.

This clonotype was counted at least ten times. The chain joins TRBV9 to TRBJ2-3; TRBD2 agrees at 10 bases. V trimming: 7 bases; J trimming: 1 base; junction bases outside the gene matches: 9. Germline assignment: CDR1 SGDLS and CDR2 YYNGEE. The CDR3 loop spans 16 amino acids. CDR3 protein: CASSETSGIGTDTQYF. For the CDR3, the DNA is TGTGCCAGCTCGGAAACTAGCGGGATTGGCACAGATACGCAGTATTTT.

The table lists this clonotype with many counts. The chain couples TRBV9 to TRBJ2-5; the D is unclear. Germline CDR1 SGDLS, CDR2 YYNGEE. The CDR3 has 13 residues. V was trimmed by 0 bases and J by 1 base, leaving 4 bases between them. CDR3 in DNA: TGTGCCAGCAGCGTAGCGGTCCAAGAGACCCAGTACTTC. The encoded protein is CASSVAVQETQYF.